This T cell receptor (beta chain) was recorded in a study of blood T cell repertoires in COVID-19. Study information: COVID-19 samples collected from the United States, Italy and Spain covered acute and convalescent phases. The analysed material was cDNA or gDNA that came from T cells, B-cell-depleted T cells, or PBMCs.

V lost 4 bases to trimming and J lost 2 bases; unmatched junction nucleotides: 10. CDR3 length: 17 amino acids. Germline values: CDR1 SGHVS, CDR2 FNYEAQ. In the original analysis: Amplification with reference gene primers provided the estimates of nucleated cell counts. Using immunoSEQ multiplex PCR, the repertoire was profiled, and TCRdb retains in-frame clones only, with some absent. V and J calls and clone size are as listed in that table; D and trimming were resolved from the DNA. The sample holds about 260,000 clones, about 85% seen once. This clonotype was obtained from a man aged 18 to 29 with active or convalescent COVID-19. The chain combines TRBV7-6 with TRBJ2-2; 7 positions match TRBD1. Sequenced sample: peripheral blood. DNA of the CDR3: TGTGCCAGCAGCTCTAGCACTTACAGGGGAAACACCGGGGAGCTGTTTTTT. As protein: CASSSSTYRGNTGELFF.